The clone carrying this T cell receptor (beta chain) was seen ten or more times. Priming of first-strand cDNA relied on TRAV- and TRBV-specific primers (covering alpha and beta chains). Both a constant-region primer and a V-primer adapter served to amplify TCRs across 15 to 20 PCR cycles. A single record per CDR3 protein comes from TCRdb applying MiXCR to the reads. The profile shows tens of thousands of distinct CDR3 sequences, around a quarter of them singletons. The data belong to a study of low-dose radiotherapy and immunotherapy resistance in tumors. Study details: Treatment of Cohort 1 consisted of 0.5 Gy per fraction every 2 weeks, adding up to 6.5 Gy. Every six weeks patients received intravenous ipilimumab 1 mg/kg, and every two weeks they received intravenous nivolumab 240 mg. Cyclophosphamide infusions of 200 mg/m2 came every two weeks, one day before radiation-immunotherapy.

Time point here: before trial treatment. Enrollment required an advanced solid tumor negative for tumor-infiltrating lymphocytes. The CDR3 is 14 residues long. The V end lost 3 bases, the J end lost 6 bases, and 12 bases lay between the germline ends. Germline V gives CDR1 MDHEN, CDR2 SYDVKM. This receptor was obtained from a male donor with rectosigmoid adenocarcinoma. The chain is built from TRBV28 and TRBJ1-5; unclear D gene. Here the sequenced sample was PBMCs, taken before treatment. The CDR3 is CASSLWGLGQPQHF. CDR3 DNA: TGTGCCAGCAGTTTGTGGGGTCTGGGTCAGCCCCAGCATTTT.